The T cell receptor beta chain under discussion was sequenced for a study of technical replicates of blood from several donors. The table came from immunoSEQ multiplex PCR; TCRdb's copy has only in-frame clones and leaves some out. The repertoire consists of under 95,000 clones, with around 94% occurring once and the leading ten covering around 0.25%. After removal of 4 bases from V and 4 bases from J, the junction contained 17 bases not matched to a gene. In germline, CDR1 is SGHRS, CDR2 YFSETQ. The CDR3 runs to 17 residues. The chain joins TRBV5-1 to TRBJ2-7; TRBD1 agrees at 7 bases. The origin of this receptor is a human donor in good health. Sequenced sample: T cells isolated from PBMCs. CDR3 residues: CASSSRTGTLLHYEQYF. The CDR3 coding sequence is TGCGCCAGCAGCAGTCGGACAGGTACCCTACTACATTACGAGCAGTACTTC.